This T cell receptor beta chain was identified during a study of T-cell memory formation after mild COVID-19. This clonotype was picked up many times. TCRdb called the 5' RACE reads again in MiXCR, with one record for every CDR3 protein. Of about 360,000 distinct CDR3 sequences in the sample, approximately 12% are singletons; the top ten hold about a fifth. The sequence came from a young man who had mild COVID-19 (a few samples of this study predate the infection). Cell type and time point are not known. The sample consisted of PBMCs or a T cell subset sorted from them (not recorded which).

The CDR3 DNA reads TGTGCCAGCAGCTTCCCTCCACAGGAGACCCAGTACTTC. Amino acids: CASSFPPQETQYF. This rearrangement joins TRBV11-1 to TRBJ2-5; D remains unclear. Trimming took off 3 bases at V and 5 bases at J, with 10 bases between the two ends. This CDR3 region has 13 residues. Germline V lookup: CDR1 SGHAT, CDR2 FQDESV (reference sequence).